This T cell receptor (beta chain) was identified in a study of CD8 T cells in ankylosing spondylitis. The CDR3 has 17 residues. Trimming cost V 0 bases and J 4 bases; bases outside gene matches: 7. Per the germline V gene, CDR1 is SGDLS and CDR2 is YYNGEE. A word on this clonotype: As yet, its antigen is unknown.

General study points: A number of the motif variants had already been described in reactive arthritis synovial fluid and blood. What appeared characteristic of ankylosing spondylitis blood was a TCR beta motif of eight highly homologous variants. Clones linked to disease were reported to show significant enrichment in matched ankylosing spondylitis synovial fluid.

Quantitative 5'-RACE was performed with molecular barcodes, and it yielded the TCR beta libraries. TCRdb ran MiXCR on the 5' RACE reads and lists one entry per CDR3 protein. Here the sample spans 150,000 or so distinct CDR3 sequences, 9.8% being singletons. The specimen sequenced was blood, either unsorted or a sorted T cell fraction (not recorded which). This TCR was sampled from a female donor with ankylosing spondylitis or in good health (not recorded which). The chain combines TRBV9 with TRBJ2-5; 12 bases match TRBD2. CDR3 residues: CASSVGGGGLAGETQYF. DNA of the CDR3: TGTGCCAGCAGCGTAGGAGGGGGGGGACTAGCGGGAGAGACCCAGTACTTC.